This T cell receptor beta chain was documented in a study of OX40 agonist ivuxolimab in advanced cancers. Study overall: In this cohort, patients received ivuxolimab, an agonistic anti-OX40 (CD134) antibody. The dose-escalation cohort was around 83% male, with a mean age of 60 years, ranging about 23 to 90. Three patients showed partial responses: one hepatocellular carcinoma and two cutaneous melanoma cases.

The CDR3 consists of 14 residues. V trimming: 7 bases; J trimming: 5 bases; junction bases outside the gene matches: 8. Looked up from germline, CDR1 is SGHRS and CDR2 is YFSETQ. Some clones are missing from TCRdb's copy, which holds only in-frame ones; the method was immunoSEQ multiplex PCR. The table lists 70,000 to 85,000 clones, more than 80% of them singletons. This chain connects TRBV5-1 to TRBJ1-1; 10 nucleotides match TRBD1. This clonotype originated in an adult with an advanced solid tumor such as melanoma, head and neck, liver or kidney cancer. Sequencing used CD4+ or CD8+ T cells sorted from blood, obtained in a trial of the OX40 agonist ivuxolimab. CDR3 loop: CASRNGQGGTEAFF. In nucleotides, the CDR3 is TGCGCCAGCCGGAACGGACAGGGGGGTACTGAAGCTTTCTTT.